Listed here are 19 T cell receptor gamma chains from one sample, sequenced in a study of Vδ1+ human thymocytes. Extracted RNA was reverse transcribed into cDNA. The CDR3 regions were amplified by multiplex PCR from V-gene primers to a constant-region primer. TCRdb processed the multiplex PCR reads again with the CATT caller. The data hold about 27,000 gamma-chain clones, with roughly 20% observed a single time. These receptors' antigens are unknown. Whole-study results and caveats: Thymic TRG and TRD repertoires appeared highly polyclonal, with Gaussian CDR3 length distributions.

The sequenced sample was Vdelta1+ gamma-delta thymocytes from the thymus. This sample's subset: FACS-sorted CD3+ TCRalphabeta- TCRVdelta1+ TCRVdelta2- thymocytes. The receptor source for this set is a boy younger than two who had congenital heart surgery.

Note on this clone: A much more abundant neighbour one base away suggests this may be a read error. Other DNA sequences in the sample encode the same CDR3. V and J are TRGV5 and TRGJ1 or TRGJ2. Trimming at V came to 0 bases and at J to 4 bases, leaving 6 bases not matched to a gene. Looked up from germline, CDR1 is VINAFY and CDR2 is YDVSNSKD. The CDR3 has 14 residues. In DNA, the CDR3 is TGTGCCACCTGGGACAGGCCGTTGTATTATAAGAAACTCTTT. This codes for CATWDRPLYYKKLF.

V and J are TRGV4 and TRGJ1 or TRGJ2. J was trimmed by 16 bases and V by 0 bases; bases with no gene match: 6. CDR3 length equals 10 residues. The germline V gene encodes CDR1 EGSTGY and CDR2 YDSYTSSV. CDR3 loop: CATWDGPILF. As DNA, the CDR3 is TGTGCCACCTGGGATGGGCCGATTCTCTTT.

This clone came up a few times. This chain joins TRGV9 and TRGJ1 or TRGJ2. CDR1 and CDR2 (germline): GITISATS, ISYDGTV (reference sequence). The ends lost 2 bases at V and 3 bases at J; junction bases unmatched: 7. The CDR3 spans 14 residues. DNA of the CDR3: TGTGCCTTGTGGGAGGAAAAAGTTTATTATAAGAAACTCTTT. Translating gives CALWEEKVYYKKLF.

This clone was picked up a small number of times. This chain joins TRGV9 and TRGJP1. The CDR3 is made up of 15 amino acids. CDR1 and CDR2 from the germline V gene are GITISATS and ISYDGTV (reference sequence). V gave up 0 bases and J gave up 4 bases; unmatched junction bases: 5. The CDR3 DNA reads TGTGCCTTGTGGGAGGTGCGGAACACTGGTTGGTTCAAGATATTT. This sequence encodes CALWEVRNTGWFKIF.

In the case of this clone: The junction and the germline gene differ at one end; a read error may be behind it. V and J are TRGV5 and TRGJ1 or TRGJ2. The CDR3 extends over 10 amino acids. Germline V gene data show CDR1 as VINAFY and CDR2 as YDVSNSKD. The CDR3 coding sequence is TGTGCCACCTGGGACACCAAGCTCTTCTTT. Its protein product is CATWDTKLFF.

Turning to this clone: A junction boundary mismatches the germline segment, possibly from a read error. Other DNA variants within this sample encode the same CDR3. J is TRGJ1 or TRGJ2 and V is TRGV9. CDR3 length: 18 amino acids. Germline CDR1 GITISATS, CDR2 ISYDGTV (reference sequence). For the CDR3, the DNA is TGTGCCCTGTGGGAGGTGCGTAATAGGTGCCCTGAGGGCAATGGGAAACTCTTT. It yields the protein CALWEVRNRCPEGNGKLF.

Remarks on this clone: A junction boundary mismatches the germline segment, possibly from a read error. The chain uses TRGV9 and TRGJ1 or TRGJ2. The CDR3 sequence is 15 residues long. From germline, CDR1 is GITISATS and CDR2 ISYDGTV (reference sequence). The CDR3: CALWEPPVNYYKILF. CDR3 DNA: TGTGCCTTGTGGGAGCCTCCTGTGAATTATTATAAGATACTCTTC.

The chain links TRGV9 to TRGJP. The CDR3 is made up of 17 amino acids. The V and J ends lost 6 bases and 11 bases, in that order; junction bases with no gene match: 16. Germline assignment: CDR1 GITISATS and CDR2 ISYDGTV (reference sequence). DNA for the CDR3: TGTGCCTTGTGGAATTATGGGACCTTGATGGGCAAAAAAATCAAGGTATTT. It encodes CALWNYGTLMGKKIKVF.

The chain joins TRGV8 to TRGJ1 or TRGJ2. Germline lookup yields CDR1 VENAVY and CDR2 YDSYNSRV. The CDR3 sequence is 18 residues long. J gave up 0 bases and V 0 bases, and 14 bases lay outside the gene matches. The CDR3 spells CATWDRRLRGKNYYKKLF. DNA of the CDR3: TGTGCCACCTGGGATAGGCGTCTTCGGGGTAAGAATTATTATAAGAAACTCTTT.

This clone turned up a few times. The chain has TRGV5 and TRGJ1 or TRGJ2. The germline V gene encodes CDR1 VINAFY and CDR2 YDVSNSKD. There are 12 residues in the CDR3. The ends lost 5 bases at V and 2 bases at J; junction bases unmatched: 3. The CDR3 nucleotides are TGTGCCACCTGGGCCGATTATTATAAGAAACTCTTT. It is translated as CATWADYYKKLF.

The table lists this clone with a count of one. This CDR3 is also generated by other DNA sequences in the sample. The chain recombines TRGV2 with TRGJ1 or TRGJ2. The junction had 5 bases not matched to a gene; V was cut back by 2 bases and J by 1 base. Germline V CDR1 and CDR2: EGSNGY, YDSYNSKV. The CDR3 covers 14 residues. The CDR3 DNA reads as TGTGCCACCTGGGACGCCGAAAATTATTATAAGAAACTCTTT. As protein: CATWDAENYYKKLF.

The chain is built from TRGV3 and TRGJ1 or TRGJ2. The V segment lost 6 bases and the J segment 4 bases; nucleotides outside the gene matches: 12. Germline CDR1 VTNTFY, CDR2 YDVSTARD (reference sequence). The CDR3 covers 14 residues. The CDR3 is CATWPTLGYYKKLF. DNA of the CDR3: TGTGCCACCTGGCCGACCCTCGGATATTATAAGAAACTCTTT.

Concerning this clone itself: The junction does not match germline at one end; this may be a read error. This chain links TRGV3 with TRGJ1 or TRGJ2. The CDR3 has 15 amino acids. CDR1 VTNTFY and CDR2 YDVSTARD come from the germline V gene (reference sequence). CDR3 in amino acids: CATWDYKAGYYKRLF. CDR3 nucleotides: TGTGCCACCTGGGACTACAAAGCGGGTTATTATAAGAGACTCTTT.

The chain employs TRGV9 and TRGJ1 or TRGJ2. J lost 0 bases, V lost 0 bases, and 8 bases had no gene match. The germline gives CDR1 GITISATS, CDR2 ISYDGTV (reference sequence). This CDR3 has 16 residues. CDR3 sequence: CALWEVHGPNYYKKLF. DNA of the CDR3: TGTGCCTTGTGGGAGGTGCACGGTCCGAATTATTATAAGAAACTCTTT.

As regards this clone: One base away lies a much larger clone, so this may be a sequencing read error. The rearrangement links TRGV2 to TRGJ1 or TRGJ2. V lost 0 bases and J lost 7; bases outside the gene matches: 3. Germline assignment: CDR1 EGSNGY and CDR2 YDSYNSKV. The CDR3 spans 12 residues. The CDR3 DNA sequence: TGTGCCACCTGGGACGGGTGGTATAAGAAACTCTTT. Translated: CATWDGWYKKLF.

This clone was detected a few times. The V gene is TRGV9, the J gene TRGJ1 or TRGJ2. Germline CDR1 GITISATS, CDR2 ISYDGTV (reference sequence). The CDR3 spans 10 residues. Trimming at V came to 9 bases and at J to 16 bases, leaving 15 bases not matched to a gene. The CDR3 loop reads CALRGPGFLF. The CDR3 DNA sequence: TGTGCCTTGCGGGGGCCCGGCTTTCTCTTT.

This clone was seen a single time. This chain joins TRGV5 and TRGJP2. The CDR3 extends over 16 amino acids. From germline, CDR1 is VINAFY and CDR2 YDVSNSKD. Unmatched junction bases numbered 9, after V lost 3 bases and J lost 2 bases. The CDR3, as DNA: TGTGCCACCTGGGACTGTCACCCGAGTAGTGATTGGATCAAGACGTTT. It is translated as CATWDCHPSSDWIKTF.

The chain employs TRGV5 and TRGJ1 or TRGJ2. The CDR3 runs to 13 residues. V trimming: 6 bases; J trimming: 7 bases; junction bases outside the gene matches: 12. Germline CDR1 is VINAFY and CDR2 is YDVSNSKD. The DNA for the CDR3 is TGTGCCACCTGGCTAAGTATTGGGTATAAGAAACTCTTT. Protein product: CATWLSIGYKKLF.

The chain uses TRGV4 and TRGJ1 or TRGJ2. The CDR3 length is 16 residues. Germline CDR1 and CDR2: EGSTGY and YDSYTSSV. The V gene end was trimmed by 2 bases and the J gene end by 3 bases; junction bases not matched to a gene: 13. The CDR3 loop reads CATWDDDVLGYYKKLF. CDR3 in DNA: TGTGCCACCTGGGATGACGACGTATTGGGTTATTATAAGAAACTCTTT.